The clone carrying this T cell receptor beta chain was seen many times. Its antigen remains unidentified. The data stem from a study of early T cells in non-severe SARS-CoV-2 infection. V lost 3 bases and J lost 2, with 11 bases in between. CDR1 and CDR2 (germline): SGHTA, FQGTGA. The CDR3 is made up of 15 amino acids. Study-wide findings and caveats: Matching against VDJdb likely underestimated virus-specific expansions, favoring anti-spike CD8.

In the library, individual cDNA molecules carried attached unique molecular identifiers. TCRdb called the 5' RACE reads again in MiXCR, with one record for every CDR3 protein. Counted here are more than 25,000 distinct CDR3 sequences, about 6% occurring once; the ten biggest clones make up 13%. The source of this sequence is an adult who was a healthcare worker with PCR-confirmed SARS-CoV-2 infection or an uninfected control (not recorded which). The sequencing sample was made of whole blood. The rearrangement links TRBV7-3 to TRBJ2-1; the D call may be TRBD1 or TRBD2 (6 bases each). This CDR3 is CASSFTRGPYNEQFF. CDR3 in DNA: TGTGCCAGCAGCTTTACACGGGGGCCCTACAATGAGCAGTTCTTC.